Each of the 23 T cell receptor beta chains below was sequenced from the same sample in a study of OX40 agonist ivuxolimab in advanced cancers. Generated by immunoSEQ multiplex PCR, the TCRdb table keeps only in-frame clones and is missing some. The sample contains tens of thousands of clones, 75% to 80% of which appear only once. Sequences were derived from CD4+ or CD8+ T cells sorted from blood, sampled in a trial of the OX40 agonist ivuxolimab. These receptors all come from an adult with an advanced solid tumor such as melanoma, head and neck, liver or kidney cancer.

J is TRBJ2-7 and V is TRBV6-5; the match to TRBD2 covers 9 bases. Per germline, CDR1 MNHEY and CDR2 SVGAGI. The V segment lost 6 bases and the J segment 4 bases; nucleotides outside the gene matches: 10. The CDR3 contains 15 residues. The CDR3 sequence: CASSTLGGGAYEQYF. In DNA, the CDR3 is TGTGCCAGCAGCACATTGGGCGGGGGGGCGTACGAGCAGTACTTC.

This clone was seen only a few times. This chain joins TRBV27 and TRBJ1-2, with 10 positions matching TRBD1. This CDR3 has 15 residues. V gave up 7 bases and J gave up 6 bases; unmatched junction bases: 11. Germline assignment: CDR1 MNHEY and CDR2 SMNVEV (reference sequence). This chain's CDR3 is CASTTRTGGGHGYTF. CDR3 bases: TGTGCCAGCACCACTCGGACAGGGGGAGGGCATGGCTACACCTTC.

This clone was observed once. This chain links TRBV2 with TRBJ1-6; a weak D match, TRBD1 (5 bases). The CDR3 is 15 residues long. V shed 0 bases and J shed 13 bases, with 16 bases lying between them. Germline CDR1 is SNHLY and CDR2 is FYNNEI. The CDR3 sequence is CASSEATGPTWPLHF. The CDR3 DNA reads TGTGCCAGCAGTGAAGCTACAGGTCCTACCTGGCCCCTCCACTTT.

J is TRBJ2-5 and V is TRBV9; 8 positions match TRBD2. Germline CDR1 and CDR2: SGDLS and YYNGEE. The length of the CDR3 is 14 residues. V shed 5 bases, J shed 5 bases, and the junction held 8 bases outside the gene matches. CDR3 DNA sequence: TGTGCCAGCAGTGACCCACGGGGGGGCGAGACCCAGTACTTC. Protein: CASSDPRGGETQYF. Drawing the rest from reference TRBV9 and TRBJ2-5, the complete variable domain is DSGVTQTPKHLITATGQRVTLRCSPRSGDLSVYWYQQSLDQGLQFLIQYYNGEERAKGNILERFSAQQFPDLHSELNLSSLELGDSALYFCASSDPRGGETQYFGPGTRLLVL.

Points on this clone: The same CDR3 also results from other DNA sequences found in this sample. The V gene is TRBV28, the J gene TRBJ1-1; D is ambiguous. CDR1 is MDHEN, CDR2 SYDVKM, per germline. Trimming took off 6 bases at V and 0 bases at J, with 11 bases between the two ends. CDR3 size: 14 residues. The CDR3 region is CASSPQVVNTEAFF. The DNA for the CDR3 is TGTGCCAGCAGCCCCCAGGTAGTGAACACTGAAGCTTTCTTT.

This clone was counted only a few times. For the CDR3, the DNA is TGCGCCAGCAGTCAGACCTTTAATCAGCCCCAGCATTTT. Protein product: CASSQTFNQPQHF. V is TRBV4-1 and J is TRBJ1-5; the D is unclear. Trimming took 6 bases from V and 4 from J, leaving 10 bases between them. The CDR3 consists of 13 residues. The V gene's germline CDR1 is MGHRA and CDR2 YSYEKL.

The chain has TRBV19 and TRBJ2-5; D remains ambiguous. The CDR3 contains 13 residues. Germline CDR1 and CDR2: LNHDA and SQIVND (reference sequence). Trimming shortened V by 3 bases and J by 2 bases, and 7 bases separated the two germline ends. For the CDR3, the DNA is TGTGCCAGTAGTATGGGATTTCAAGAGACCCAGTACTTC. It specifies CASSMGFQETQYF.

V gene TRBV29-1 combines with J gene TRBJ1-2, with unresolved D. The germline CDR1 and CDR2 sequences are SQVTM and ANQGSEA. This CDR3 region has 15 residues. Trimming shortened V by 0 bases and J by 4 bases, and 15 bases separated the two germline ends. The CDR3 sequence is CSVEDLLRSGYGYTF. Written as DNA, the CDR3 is TGCAGCGTTGAAGATCTTCTCCGGAGCGGCTATGGCTACACCTTC.

V gene TRBV5-1 combines with J gene TRBJ1-3; D perhaps matches TRBD1 (6 bases). The CDR3 totals 16 residues. Germline loops: CDR1 SGHRS, CDR2 YFSETQ. V gave up 3 bases and J gave up 5 bases, with 18 bases separating them. The CDR3 region has the DNA TGCGCCAGCAGCTCAGCACAGGGAAATTATAGAAACACCATATATTTT. This gives the protein CASSSAQGNYRNTIYF.

This rearrangement joins TRBV6-6 to TRBJ1-1; D is uncertain. The CDR3 runs to 14 residues. Germline CDR1 MNHNY, CDR2 SVGAGI (reference sequence). V lost 2 bases, J lost 1 base, and 8 bases lay in between. The CDR3 nucleotides read TGTGCCAGCAGTTACGGCAGCCAGAACACTGAAGCTTTCTTT. This translates into CASSYGSQNTEAFF.

The chain combines TRBV6-1 with TRBJ1-5, with TRBD1 matching over 8 bases. Germline trimming cut 3 bases from V and 2 bases from J; bases unmatched to any gene: 12. Germline CDR1 is MNHNS and CDR2 is SASEGT. The CDR3 has 18 amino acids. CDR3 in DNA: TGTGCCAGCAGTGAGCGGGGCAGGGGGCGAGGACGCAATCAGCCCCAGCATTTT. Translated, it gives CASSERGRGRGRNQPQHF.

The chain joins TRBV15 to TRBJ1-2; 12 bases map to TRBD1. V lost 8 bases to trimming and J lost 0 bases; unmatched junction nucleotides: 13. The CDR3 is 18 amino acids. Germline lookup yields CDR1 LNHNV and CDR2 YYDKDF (reference sequence). In DNA form, the CDR3 reads TGTGCCACCGCGGCGGGACAGGGGGCGTTCTTATCTAACTATGGCTACACCTTC. Amino acid sequence: CATAAGQGAFLSNYGYTF.

The chain employs TRBV6-4 and TRBJ2-1; possibly TRBD1 or TRBD2 for D (6 bases each). V gave up 4 bases and J gave up 6 bases, with 19 bases separating them. Germline CDR1 and CDR2: MRHNA and SNTAGT. The CDR3 runs to 16 residues. The CDR3 DNA reads TGTGCCAGCAGTGCCGACAGGCAAACCGGGAGCAATGAGCAGTTCTTC. Its translation is CASSADRQTGSNEQFF.

The chain carries TRBV28 and TRBJ2-1; 7 bases match TRBD1. Germline CDR1 MDHEN, CDR2 SYDVKM. The CDR3 covers 19 residues. Losses at the gene ends were 5 bases for V and 0 bases for J; bases not matched to a gene: 16. The CDR3 DNA is TGTGCCAGCAGTCTATTTGCCCGCCACAGGGGTGGCTCCTACAATGAGCAGTTCTTC. This gives the protein CASSLFARHRGGSYNEQFF.

This chain joins TRBV28 and TRBJ1-5; 8 bases map to TRBD1. The V segment lost 1 base and the J segment 6 bases; nucleotides outside the gene matches: 8. This CDR3 is 16 amino acids long. The V gene's germline CDR1 is MDHEN and CDR2 SYDVKM. The CDR3 protein is CASSLSGRGLSQPQHF. CDR3 bases: TGTGCCAGCAGTTTATCCGGCAGGGGGCTAAGTCAGCCCCAGCATTTT.

The chain employs TRBV5-8 and TRBJ1-5; 7 bases agree with TRBD1. V was pared by 5 bases and J by 4 bases, with 15 bases of the junction left unmatched. Per germline, CDR1 SGHTS and CDR2 YDEGEE. The CDR3 extends over 17 amino acids. The CDR3 nucleotides read TGTGCCAGCAGTCCTACTTATTCGGACAGGTTGAATCAGCCCCAGCATTTT. Encoded protein: CASSPTYSDRLNQPQHF.

V and J are TRBV27 and TRBJ2-1; 9 nucleotides align to TRBD2. This CDR3 contains 16 residues. The V gene's germline CDR1 is MNHEY and CDR2 SMNVEV (reference sequence). V was pared by 4 bases and J by 2 bases, with 6 bases of the junction left unmatched. In nucleotides, the CDR3 is TGTGCCAGCAGTTCTGCAATAGCGGGGGCCTACAATGAGCAGTTCTTC. Translation gives CASSSAIAGAYNEQFF.

The chain carries TRBV11-2 and TRBJ2-3, with D possibly matching TRBD1 (5 bases). Germline V gene sequence: CDR1 SGHAT, CDR2 FQNNGV. Trimming pared 3 bases from V and 2 bases from J, leaving 12 bases between. The CDR3 has 15 amino acids. The CDR3 DNA follows: TGTGCCAGCAGCTTGAACCGACAGCCCACAGATACGCAGTATTTT. Translating it yields CASSLNRQPTDTQYF.

This clone was seen only a few times. The chain uses TRBV6-1 and TRBJ1-2, with D hard to call. This CDR3 has 14 amino acids. V was cut by 6 bases and J by 6 bases, with 17 bases left in between. Germline V gene sequence: CDR1 MNHNS, CDR2 SASEGT. CDR3 DNA sequence: TGTGCCAGCAGAAGGTCGGGAGAGAGTGATGGCTACACCTTC. Its translation is CASRRSGESDGYTF.

The chain is built from TRBV2 and TRBJ2-5; unclear D gene. Per germline, CDR1 SNHLY and CDR2 FYNNEI. Trimming removed 2 bases from V and 7 bases from J, with 8 bases in between. CDR3 length: 12 amino acids. CDR3 residues: CASSEPSGTQYF. CDR3 nucleotides: TGTGCCAGCAGTGAACCATCAGGGACCCAGTACTTC.

This clone was seen a single time. This chain links TRBV5-5 with TRBJ1-5; the match to TRBD1 covers 8 bases. The germline CDR1 and CDR2 sequences are SGHKS and YYEKEE (reference sequence). This CDR3 comprises 16 residues. The J segment lost 2 bases and the V segment lost 3 bases, leaving 7 bases of the junction unmatched. CDR3 in DNA: TGTGCCAGCAGCTCAATGACAGGGGCTGGCAATCAGCCCCAGCATTTT. This sequence encodes CASSSMTGAGNQPQHF.

This chain joins TRBV5-1 and TRBJ2-1, with 9 bases that match TRBD2. The V segment lost 3 bases and the J segment 11 bases; nucleotides outside the gene matches: 9. Germline V CDR1 and CDR2: SGHRS, YFSETQ. The CDR3 extends over 14 amino acids. CDR3 protein: CASSSPGLAGKQFF. In DNA form, the CDR3 reads TGCGCCAGCAGCTCCCCGGGTCTAGCGGGGAAGCAGTTCTTC.

This chain connects TRBV28 to TRBJ2-7; D is undetermined. Germline-derived CDR1 and CDR2 are MDHEN and SYDVKM. This CDR3 is built from 14 residues. V was trimmed by 6 bases and J by 0 bases, leaving 12 bases between them. The chain's CDR3 is CASRVRLGSYEQYF. In nucleotides, the CDR3 is TGTGCCAGCAGGGTTCGGTTAGGCTCCTACGAGCAGTACTTC.